This T cell receptor (beta chain) was sequenced during a study of blood T cell repertoires in COVID-19. Method: immunoSEQ multiplex PCR; TCRdb's copy keeps in-frame clones and lacks some. The sample contains tens of thousands of clones, 70% to 85% of which appear only once. From germline, CDR1 is SNHLY and CDR2 FYNNEI. The CDR3 is 13 amino acids. V was clipped by 4 bases and J by 2 bases; unmatched bases: 1. The J gene is TRBJ2-7, the V gene TRBV2; TRBD1 matches 8 bases. The sample was peripheral blood. The sequence was obtained from a woman aged 60 to 75 in a cohort sampled during active or convalescent COVID-19. This chain's CDR3 is CASSGTGPYEQYF. The CDR3, as DNA: TGTGCCAGCAGTGGGACAGGGCCCTACGAGCAGTACTTC.